The 13 T cell receptor beta chains below were found in one sample sequenced in a study of human T cells and chemical hapten exposure. Regarding time point: patch test 2, 6 weeks after DPC sensitization. Treatment described: therapeutic diphenylcyclopropenone sensitization with weekly scalp DPC. Using its own MiXCR run on the RACE reads, TCRdb lists one record per CDR3 protein. Here the sample spans around 360,000 distinct CDR3 sequences, about 6.3% being singletons. The material sequenced was whole blood, taken in connection with sensitization to the hapten diphenylcyclopropenone (DPC). The receptors come from a woman aged 18 to 35 with alopecia areata. Some clones in this sample may be carry-over from other donors' samples.

The J gene is TRBJ2-3, the V gene TRBV4-2, with 10 positions matching TRBD2. With V trimmed by 1 base and J by 4 bases, 5 bases remained unmatched. Germline-derived CDR1 and CDR2 are LGHNA and YNFKEQ. This CDR3 is 16 amino acids long. The CDR3 DNA is TGTGCCAGCAGCCAAGCGGCTAGCGGGGGACCAGATACGCAGTATTTT. Its translation is CASSQAASGGPDTQYF.

This clonotype was seen only a few times. The chain joins TRBV7-2 to TRBJ1-1, with TRBD1 matching over 7 bases. Trimming at V came to 5 bases and at J to 7 bases, leaving 16 bases not matched to a gene. CDR3 length equals 16 residues. Germline V gives CDR1 SGHTA, CDR2 FQGNSA. CDR3 sequence (DNA): TGTGCCAGCAGCAAAGGGGCGACAGGGAGAAAGATTGAAGCTTTCTTT. Amino acids: CASSKGATGRKIEAFF.

The V gene is TRBV12-3 or TRBV12-4, the J gene TRBJ2-1; 8 nucleotides agree with TRBD1. This CDR3 comprises 15 residues. V lost 5 bases and J lost 4; bases outside the gene matches: 7. The CDR3 DNA reads TGTGCCAGCAGTCCCCGACAGGGGCTTTACAATGAGCAGTTCTTC. Its protein is CASSPRQGLYNEQFF.

This rearrangement joins TRBV7-9 to TRBJ1-4; the match to TRBD1 covers 8 bases. In germline, CDR1 is SEHNR, CDR2 FQNEAQ (reference sequence). The trim removed 3 bases at V and 7 bases at J, leaving 7 bases unmatched. The CDR3 is 15 residues long. Written as DNA, the CDR3 is TGTGCCAGCAGCTTGGGACAGGTCGGAAGTGAAAAACTGTTTTTT. Protein sequence: CASSLGQVGSEKLFF.

At least ten counts were recorded for this clonotype. The V call is TRBV5-1, the J call TRBJ2-2; D is perhaps TRBD1 (5 bases). From germline, CDR1 is SGHRS and CDR2 YFSETQ. CDR3 size: 15 residues. Between the trimmed V and J ends, which lost 5 bases and 6 bases, there was a span of 17 bases. DNA of the CDR3: TGCGCCAGCAGTCTTTTACAAGGGGCCGCCGGGGAGCTGTTTTTT. This translates into CASSLLQGAAGELFF.

This sequence joins TRBV7-2 and TRBJ2-3; 8 nucleotides agree with TRBD1. The CDR3 contains 15 residues. Germline CDR1 is SGHTA and CDR2 is FQGNSA. The V segment lost 1 base and the J segment 6 bases; nucleotides outside the gene matches: 6. CDR3 in DNA: TGTGCCAGCAGCTTAGGAGGGACAGGCCCTGATACGCAGTATTTT. It encodes CASSLGGTGPDTQYF.

This clonotype was picked up a small number of times. The chain combines TRBV5-1 with TRBJ2-3, with D possibly matching TRBD1 (5 bases). The length of the CDR3 is 15 residues. Per the germline V gene, CDR1 is SGHRS and CDR2 is YFSETQ. Trimming shortened V by 0 bases and J by 6 bases, and 14 bases separated the two germline ends. The chain's CDR3 is CASSLGAGKKDTQYF. As DNA, the CDR3 is TGCGCCAGCAGCTTGGGGGCAGGGAAAAAGGATACGCAGTATTTT. Full variable domain (rest looked up from reference TRBV5-1 and TRBJ2-3): KAGVTQTPRYLIKTRGQQVTLSCSPISGHRSVSWYQQTPGQGLQFLFEYFSETQRNKGNFPGRFSGRQFSNSRSEMNVSTLELGDSALYLCASSLGAGKKDTQYFGPGTRLTVL.

In nucleotides, the CDR3 is TGCGCCAGCAGCAGGAGGACAGGGGAGGGCGAGCAGTACTTC. Amino acids: CASSRRTGEGEQYF. The chain couples TRBV5-1 to TRBJ2-7; TRBD1 aligns across 9 bases. CDR3 length: 14 amino acids. Germline assignment: CDR1 SGHRS and CDR2 YFSETQ. After removal of 4 bases from V and 6 bases from J, the junction contained 8 bases not matched to a gene.

This rearrangement joins TRBV20-1 to TRBJ2-3, with TRBD2 matching over 7 bases. This CDR3 region has 16 residues. The germline gives CDR1 DFQATT, CDR2 SNEGSKA (reference sequence). V lost 0 bases to trimming and J lost 0 bases; unmatched junction nucleotides: 6. CDR3 sequence: CSARDVAGVSTDTQYF. In nucleotides, the CDR3 is TGCAGTGCTAGAGATGTCGCGGGGGTTAGCACAGATACGCAGTATTTT.

The sample holds many counts of this clonotype. The V and J genes are TRBV16 and TRBJ1-1; D call uncertain. The CDR3 is 13 residues long. Germline loops: CDR1 KGHSY, CDR2 FQNENV. V lost 4 bases, J lost 1 base, and 7 bases lay in between. CDR3 nucleotide sequence: TGTGCCAGCAGCCCTCAACAGAACACTGAAGCTTTCTTT. As protein: CASSPQQNTEAFF.

This clonotype turned up a few times. This chain joins TRBV5-5 and TRBJ1-6; TRBD1 matches 7 bases. This CDR3 comprises 19 residues. Per the germline V gene, CDR1 is SGHKS and CDR2 is YYEKEE (reference sequence). Trimming removed 3 bases from V and 0 bases from J; junction bases left unmatched: 12. The CDR3 here is CASSSEDRSLSSYNSPLHF. The CDR3 DNA reads as TGTGCCAGCAGCTCGGAGGACAGGAGCTTGAGCTCCTATAATTCACCCCTCCACTTT.

The CDR3 region is CASSQRQESPLHF. The CDR3 DNA reads as TGTGCCAGCAGCCAGAGACAGGAGTCACCCCTCCACTTT. The V gene is TRBV4-2, the J gene TRBJ1-6; TRBD1 might be the D (6 bases). This CDR3 contains 13 residues. In germline, CDR1 is LGHNA, CDR2 YNFKEQ. Deletions cut 3 bases from V and 10 bases from J, with 10 bases between.

The rearrangement joins TRBV4-1 to TRBJ1-6, with 7 positions matching TRBD1. This CDR3 region has 15 residues. Germline assignment: CDR1 MGHRA and CDR2 YSYEKL. J was trimmed by 7 bases and V by 3 bases; bases with no gene match: 6. In DNA, the CDR3 is TGCGCCAGCAGCCATTGGGGACAGCAAAATTCACCCCTCCACTTT. Protein: CASSHWGQQNSPLHF.